The T cell receptor (beta chain) under discussion was sequenced for a study of blood T cell repertoires in COVID-19. At the level of the study: Sites across the United States, Italy and Spain contributed samples from acute and convalescent COVID-19. In each case, the material was cDNA or gDNA derived from T cells, B-cell-depleted T cells, or PBMCs.

Losses at the gene ends were 4 bases for V and 1 base for J; bases not matched to a gene: 3. There are 16 residues in the CDR3. CDR1 and CDR2 from the germline V gene are LGHDT and YNNKEL (reference sequence). Patients in Seattle were enrolled during active infection, then followed longitudinally. Authors' data handling: Estimation of nucleated cell counts was performed using reference gene primer amplification. Sequenced by immunoSEQ multiplex PCR; TCRdb stores in-frame clones only, minus some. V and J calls and clone size follow that table, whereas D and trimming were derived from the DNA. The sample holds about 34,000 clones, 81% seen once.

This receptor was obtained from a man in his sixties or seventies with COVID-19, enrolled during active disease. Material for sequencing was peripheral blood. The chain links TRBV3-1 (or the pseudogene TRBV3-2) to TRBJ2-2, with 10 bases fitting TRBD2. CDR3 bases: TGTGCCAGCAGCCCACTAGCGGGACTGAACACCGGGGAGCTGTTTTTT. The encoded protein is CASSPLAGLNTGELFF.